This TCR beta chain was documented in a study of patients and donors after allogeneic stem cell transplantation. Each CDR3 protein is one row after TCRdb ran MiXCR on the RT-PCR reads. Here the sample spans hundreds of thousands of distinct CDR3 sequences, roughly 38% being singletons. Trimming shortened V by 11 bases and J by 5 bases, and 18 bases separated the two germline ends. Germline assignment: CDR1 ENHRY and CDR2 SYGVKD. The CDR3 consists of 13 residues. V and J are TRBV10-3 and TRBJ1-2; D is unclear. Material: blood, either unsorted or a sorted T cell fraction (not recorded which). The receptor comes from a human donor who was either an allogeneic HSCT recipient or a stem cell or donor lymphocyte infusion donor (not recorded which). It is not recorded whose cells these are; they may come from a transplant donor. The chain's CDR3 is CALSADLGYGYTF. As DNA, the CDR3 is TGTGCCTTAAGTGCTGATCTAGGGTATGGCTACACCTTC.